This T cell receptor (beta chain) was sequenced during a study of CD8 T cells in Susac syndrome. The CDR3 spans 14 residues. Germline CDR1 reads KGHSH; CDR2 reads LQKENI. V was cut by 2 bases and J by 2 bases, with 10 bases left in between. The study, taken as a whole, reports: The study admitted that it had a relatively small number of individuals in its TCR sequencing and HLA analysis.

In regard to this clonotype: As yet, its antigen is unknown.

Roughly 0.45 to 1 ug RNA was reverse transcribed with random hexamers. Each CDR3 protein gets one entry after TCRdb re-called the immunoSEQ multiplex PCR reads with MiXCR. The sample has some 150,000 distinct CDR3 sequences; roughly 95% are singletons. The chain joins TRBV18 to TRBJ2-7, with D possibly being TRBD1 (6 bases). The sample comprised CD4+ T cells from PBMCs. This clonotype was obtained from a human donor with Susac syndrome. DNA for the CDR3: TGTGCCAGCTCACCAGGACAGATCACCTACGAGCAGTACTTC. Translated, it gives CASSPGQITYEQYF.